This T cell receptor (beta chain) was documented in a study of blood T cell repertoires in COVID-19. The V end lost 6 bases, the J end lost 3 bases, and 8 bases lay between the germline ends. The V gene's germline CDR1 is MNHEY and CDR2 SVGAGI. This CDR3 is 12 amino acids long. Sequenced by immunoSEQ multiplex PCR; TCRdb stores in-frame clones only, minus some. Altogether fewer than 350,000 clones are present, more than 80% being singletons, with the ten largest covering 6.8%. The chain links TRBV6-5 to TRBJ1-2, with a possible D match to TRBD1 (6 bases). This clonotype was obtained from a woman younger than 45 with COVID-19, enrolled during active disease. Input material: peripheral blood. For the CDR3, the DNA is TGTGCCAGCAGGGACAGTCACTATGGCTACACCTTC. It encodes CASRDSHYGYTF.